This is a list of T cell receptor beta chains from one sample in a study of blood T cell repertoires in COVID-19. Profiling relied on immunoSEQ multiplex PCR, and the TCRdb table lists in-frame clones only, not all of them. This table has 200,000 to 250,000 clones, approximately 82% appearing once. Source material: peripheral blood. These receptors were collected from a man aged 45-60 years with active or convalescent COVID-19. Both conserved end residues are trimmed from each CDR3. Each record gives: CDR3 length, V gene, J gene, CDR3 protein.

13	TRBV2	TRBJ1-4	ASSSRGMTNEKLF
10	TRBV7-9	TRBJ2-1	ASSFSEDEQF
15	TRBV7-9	TRBJ2-2	ASSLRGKGMRSGELF
12	TRBV11-1	TRBJ1-4	ASSRSQGGEKLF
14	TRBV28	TRBJ2-2	ASSLGGTGETGELF
13	TRBV5-5	TRBJ2-3	ASSKTGSPADTQY
12	TRBV5-1	TRBJ2-5	ASSLDGSGGTQY
11	TRBV7-8	TRBJ1-1	ASSLQGDTEAF
13	TRBV11-2	TRBJ2-1	ASSPGGGGYNEQF
16	TRBV7-2	TRBJ1-2	ASSLLGTGGGRNYGYT
12	TRBV5-6	TRBJ2-7	ASSPNGDYYEQY
14	TRBV5-1	TRBJ1-3	ASSLVSGESGNTIY
12	TRBV6-2/TRBV6-3	TRBJ2-1	ASSYLGTHNEQF
15	TRBV4-2	TRBJ2-5	ASSQSVNSGGQETQY
11	TRBV28	TRBJ1-4	ASSFWGPEKLF
15	TRBV11-2	TRBJ1-5	ASSLDPVDSSNQPQH
10	TRBV7-9	TRBJ2-2	ASSLSGRELF